The TCR beta chain described here comes from a study of T-cell memory formation after mild COVID-19. MiXCR, run by TCRdb on the 5' RACE reads, gives a single entry per CDR3 protein. This table has around 200,000 distinct CDR3 sequences, roughly 23% appearing once. A word on this clonotype: One end of the junction does not line up with germline, which may come from a read error.

Per germline, CDR1 GTSNPN and CDR2 SVGIG (reference sequence). The CDR3 length is 14 residues. This rearrangement joins TRBV30 to TRBJ2-7; D is possibly TRBD1 (5 bases). Sample: PBMCs or a T cell subset sorted from them (not recorded which). This receptor was taken from an adult woman who had mild COVID-19 (a few samples of this study predate the infection). Cell type and time point are not known. The CDR3 region is CAWSVHRSPYEQYF. CDR3 DNA: TGCGCCTGGAGTGTCCACAGGTCCCCCTACGAGCAGTACTTC. The full variable domain, in which reference TRBV30 and TRBJ2-7 provide the parts outside the CDR3, is SQTIHQWPATLVQPVGSPLSLECTVEGTSNPNLYWYRQAAGRGLQLLFYSVGIGQISSEVPQNLSASRPQDRQFILSSKKLLLSDSGFYLCAWSVHRSPYEQYFGPGTRLTVT.